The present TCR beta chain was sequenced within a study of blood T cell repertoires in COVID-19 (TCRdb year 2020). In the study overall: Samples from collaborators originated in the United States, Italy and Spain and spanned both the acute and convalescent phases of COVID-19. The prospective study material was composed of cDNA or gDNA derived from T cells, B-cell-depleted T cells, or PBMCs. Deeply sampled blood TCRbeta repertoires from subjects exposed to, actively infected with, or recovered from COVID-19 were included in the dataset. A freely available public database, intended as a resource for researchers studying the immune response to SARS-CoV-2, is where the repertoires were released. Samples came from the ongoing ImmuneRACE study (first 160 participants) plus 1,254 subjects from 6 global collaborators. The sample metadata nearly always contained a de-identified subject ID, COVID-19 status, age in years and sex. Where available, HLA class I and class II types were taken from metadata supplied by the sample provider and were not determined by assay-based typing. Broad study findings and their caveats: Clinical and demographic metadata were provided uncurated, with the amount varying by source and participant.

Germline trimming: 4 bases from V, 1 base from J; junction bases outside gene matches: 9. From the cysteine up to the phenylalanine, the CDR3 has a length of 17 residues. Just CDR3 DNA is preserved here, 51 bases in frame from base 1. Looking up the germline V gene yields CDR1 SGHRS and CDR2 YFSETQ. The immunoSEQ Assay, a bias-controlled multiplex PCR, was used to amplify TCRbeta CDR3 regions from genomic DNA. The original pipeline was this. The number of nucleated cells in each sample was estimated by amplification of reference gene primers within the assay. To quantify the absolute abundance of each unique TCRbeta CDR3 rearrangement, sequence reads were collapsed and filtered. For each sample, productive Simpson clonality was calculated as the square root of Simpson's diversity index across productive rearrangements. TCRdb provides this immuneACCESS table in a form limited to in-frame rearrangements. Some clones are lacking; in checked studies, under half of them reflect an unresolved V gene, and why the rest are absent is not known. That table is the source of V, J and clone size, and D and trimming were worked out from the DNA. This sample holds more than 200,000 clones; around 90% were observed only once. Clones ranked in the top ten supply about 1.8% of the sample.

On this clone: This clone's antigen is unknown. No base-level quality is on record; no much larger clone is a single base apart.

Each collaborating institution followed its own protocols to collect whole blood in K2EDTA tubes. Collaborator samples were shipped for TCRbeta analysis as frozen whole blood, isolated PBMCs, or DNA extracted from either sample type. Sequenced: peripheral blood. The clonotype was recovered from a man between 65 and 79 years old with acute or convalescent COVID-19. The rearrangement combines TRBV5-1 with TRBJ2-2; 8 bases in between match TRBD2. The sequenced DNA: TGCGCCAGCAGCCTAAGAGGACTAGCTCAGAACACCGGGGAGCTGTTTTTT. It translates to CASSLRGLAQNTGELFF.